This T cell receptor beta chain was sequenced in a study of T cell responses to AZD1222 COVID-19 vaccine. The germline CDR1 and CDR2 sequences are SGHRS and YFSETQ. V lost 0 bases and J lost 7, with 10 bases in between. The CDR3 spans 13 residues. Repertoires were generated with immunoSEQ multiplex PCR, while TCRdb's copy carries only in-frame clones and drops some. In the table there are approximately 120,000 clones, 93% of which are singletons. Study-wide points: Nearly half of spike-specific TCRs reportedly target variant regions that are unmutated in the B.1.351 and B.1.1.7 variants. Sampling that yielded the repertoires occurred only after the peak T cell response.

In this sample, this clone turned up once. Antigen: not known. The sequencing here drew on peripheral blood, taken on day 0 of AZD1222 vaccination. The chain uses TRBV5-1 and TRBJ1-1; D perhaps matches TRBD1 (5 bases). This receptor was obtained from an adult in good health. The CDR3 DNA sequence: TGCGCCAGCAGCTTGGGGGGGTCAGTTGAAGCTTTCTTT. Amino acid sequence: CASSLGGSVEAFF.